This is a list of T cell receptor beta chains from one sample in a study of neurological immune-mediated disorders. A single record per CDR3 protein comes from TCRdb applying MiXCR to the 5' RACE reads. The sample consists of approximately 23,000 distinct CDR3 sequences, over 9.5% of them appearing once. Sequencing was carried out using PBMCs. The receptors stem from a woman in her sixties with HTLV-1-associated myelopathy (HAM/TSP). CDR3s include the opening cysteine and the closing phenylalanine or tryptophan. A D gene is named only where the DNA matches it firmly. Expanded clones get a size class; other rows say once, few or many, or leave the size out.

V	D	size	J	CDR3	DNA
TRBV29-1	TRBD1	-	TRBJ1-1	CSVEALDRVTEAFF	TGCAGCGTTGAAGCTCTGGACAGGGTAACTGAAGCTTTCTTT
TRBV20-1	TRBD1	-	TRBJ1-2	CSASRDRILKRAGYTF	TGCAGTGCTAGCCGGGACAGGATACTTAAAAGGGCTGGCTACACCTTC
TRBV5-1	TRBD1	many	TRBJ1-6	CASSLGPGQGINSPLHF	TGCGCCAGCAGCTTGGGACCGGGACAGGGGATCAATTCACCCCTCCACTTT
TRBV20-1	-	many	TRBJ2-7	CSARGGGLTYEQYF	TGCAGTGCTAGAGGAGGGGGGCTGACCTACGAGCAGTACTTC
TRBV27	TRBD2	-	TRBJ2-1	CASSLAGELYNEQFF	TGTGCCAGCAGCTTAGCGGGGGAGCTCTACAATGAGCAGTTCTTC
TRBV5-1	TRBD2	many	TRBJ2-1	CASSFWASGAIHTYNEQFF	TGCGCCAGCAGCTTCTGGGCTAGCGGGGCTATCCATACCTACAATGAGCAGTTCTTC
TRBV5-1	TRBD1	medium-sized	TRBJ1-1	CASRPGTGLTEAFF	TGCGCCAGCAGACCCGGGACAGGGCTCACTGAAGCTTTCTTT
TRBV20-1	-	many	TRBJ1-2	CSAPEGSKYGYTF	TGCAGTGCCCCGGAGGGATCAAAATATGGCTACACCTTC
TRBV5-1	TRBD1	many	TRBJ1-1	CASSFRGGQDTEAFF	TGCGCCAGCAGCTTCCGGGGGGGACAGGACACTGAAGCTTTCTTT
TRBV10-3	-	-	TRBJ2-7	CATLTTGTFSYEQYF	TGTGCCACTCTGACAACCGGGACTTTCTCCTACGAGCAGTACTTC
TRBV5-1	TRBD2	many	TRBJ2-7	CASSLWGLAGVEQYF	TGCGCCAGCAGCTTGTGGGGACTAGCGGGGGTCGAGCAGTACTTC
TRBV5-1	-	once	TRBJ1-1	CASSLGRHGAHLGNTEAFF	TGCGCCAGCAGCTTGGGAAGACACGGGGCGCATTTGGGGAACACTGAAGCTTTCTTT
TRBV20-1	TRBD2	many	TRBJ2-5	CSALPASGGVRETQYF	TGCAGTGCTCTACCCGCTAGCGGGGGGGTTCGGGAGACCCAGTACTTC
TRBV5-1	-	many	TRBJ1-1	CASSSLGGAMNTEAFF	TGCGCCAGCAGCTCACTAGGGGGAGCGATGAACACTGAAGCTTTCTTT
TRBV4-1	-	many	TRBJ2-6	CASSQGVRSGANVLTF	TGCGCCAGCAGCCAAGGGGTGCGCTCTGGGGCCAACGTCCTGACTTTC
TRBV20-1	-	many	TRBJ1-1	CSATIGGTAEAFF	TGCAGTGCAACCATAGGGGGGACGGCTGAAGCTTTCTTT
TRBV12-3/TRBV12-4	TRBD2	many	TRBJ2-3	CASSFGGGASPDTQYF	TGTGCCAGCAGTTTTGGCGGGGGGGCCTCCCCAGATACGCAGTATTTT
TRBV5-1	TRBD1	medium-sized	TRBJ2-1	CASSSGQASNEQFF	TGCGCCAGCAGCTCCGGACAGGCCAGCAATGAGCAGTTCTTC
TRBV6-1	-	many	TRBJ2-6	CASSEEGSGANVLTF	TGTGCCAGCAGTGAAGAGGGCTCTGGGGCCAACGTCCTGACTTTC
TRBV5-1	-	-	TRBJ2-3	CATQKGKFKDKQYF	TGCGCCACCCAAAAAGGAAAGTTCAAAGATAAGCAGTATTTT
TRBV18	-	many	TRBJ2-7	CASSLQGYEQYF	TGTGCCAGCTCGCTACAGGGATACGAGCAGTACTTC
TRBV7-9	TRBD1	many	TRBJ2-7	CASSYRGIEQYF	TGTGCCAGCAGTTACAGGGGTATCGAGCAGTACTTC
TRBV5-1	TRBD1	many	TRBJ1-5	CASSLGDRGGNQPQHF	TGCGCCAGCAGCTTGGGGGACAGGGGAGGCAATCAGCCCCAGCATTTT
TRBV5-1	-	medium-sized	TRBJ1-1	CASSLDGSRGNTEAFF	TGCGCCAGCAGCTTGGACGGGAGCAGGGGGAACACTGAAGCTTTCTTT
TRBV10-3	-	-	TRBJ1-1	CAIRRDMNTEAFF	TGTGCCATCCGTAGGGACATGAACACTGAAGCTTTCTTT
TRBV20-1	-	many	TRBJ1-4	CSARVGAESEKLFF	TGCAGTGCTAGAGTTGGGGCAGAATCGGAAAAACTGTTTTTT
TRBV20-1	TRBD2	many	TRBJ2-5	CSAYLPGGETQYF	TGCAGTGCTTACCTACCCGGGGGGGAGACCCAGTACTTC
TRBV20-1	TRBD2	many	TRBJ2-3	CSARGAGDTQYF	TGCAGTGCTAGAGGAGCGGGGGATACGCAGTATTTT
TRBV7-9	TRBD2	many	TRBJ2-1	CASSGSRDYRIDEQFF	TGTGCCAGCAGCGGGAGTCGGGACTACCGGATCGATGAGCAGTTCTTC
TRBV5-1	-	many	TRBJ2-7	CASQRGDSTYEQYF	TGCGCCAGCCAAAGGGGGGACAGCACCTACGAGCAGTACTTC
TRBV4-1	-	many	TRBJ1-6	CASSTQGFGNSPLHF	TGCGCCAGCAGCACCCAGGGTTTTGGGAATTCACCCCTCCACTTT
TRBV5-5	-	-	TRBJ1-1	CASSRGATEAFF	TGTGCCAGCAGCCGCGGCGCCACTGAAGCTTTCTTT
TRBV20-1	TRBD1	many	TRBJ2-7	CSARDRDYEQYF	TGCAGTGCTAGGGACAGGGACTACGAGCAGTACTTC
TRBV19	-	many	TRBJ1-1	CASSMRGYTEAFF	TGTGCCAGTAGTATGAGGGGATACACTGAAGCTTTCTTT
TRBV20-1	TRBD1	many	TRBJ1-4	CSASRTGRGEKLFF	TGCAGTGCTAGCAGGACAGGGCGAGGGGAAAAACTGTTTTTT
TRBV7-2	TRBD1	-	TRBJ2-7	CANSPRDRNYEQYF	TGTGCCAACAGCCCCCGGGACAGAAACTACGAGCAGTACTTC
TRBV5-1	TRBD2	many	TRBJ2-5	CASSLRTSGGETQYF	TGCGCCAGCAGCTTGAGGACTAGCGGGGGAGAGACCCAGTACTTC